One T cell receptor beta chain is described in this entry. As yet, its antigen is unknown. The data were taken from a study of blood T cells in healthy people across ages. General study findings and limits: As naive T cell percentage varied, TCR beta diversity correlated strongly with it. Unsorted PBMC material precluded a definitive naive versus antigen-experienced comparison.

Alongside a J-beta primer mix, a sample-barcoded 5' primer served in a second PCR lasting about 6 to 12 cycles. Paired-end reads containing CDR3 totaled no fewer than 2.5 million for each sample. TCRdb called the 5' RACE reads again in MiXCR, with one record for every CDR3 protein. The profile shows about 1.1 million distinct CDR3 sequences, more than 30% of them singletons. Sequencing was carried out using blood. This TCR came from a man aged 18 to 30 in good health.

The CDR3 nucleotides read TGTGCCAGCAGCTTAGGCAAGATGAGGGGCGGGAGGAACACTGAAGCTTTCTTT. Translation: CASSLGKMRGGRNTEAFF. The chain couples TRBV13 to TRBJ1-1; the D gene is possibly TRBD1 (5 bases). This CDR3 is 18 amino acids long. Germline-derived CDR1 and CDR2 are PRHDT and FYEKMQ (reference sequence). The V and J ends lost 0 bases and 1 base respectively, with 18 bases between them. The full variable domain, rest sourced from reference TRBV13 and TRBJ1-1, is AAGVIQSPRHLIKEKRETATLKCYPIPRHDTVYWYQQGPGQDPQFLISFYEKMQSDKGSIPDRFSAQQFSDYHSELNMSSLELGDSALYFCASSLGKMRGGRNTEAFFGQGTRLTVV.